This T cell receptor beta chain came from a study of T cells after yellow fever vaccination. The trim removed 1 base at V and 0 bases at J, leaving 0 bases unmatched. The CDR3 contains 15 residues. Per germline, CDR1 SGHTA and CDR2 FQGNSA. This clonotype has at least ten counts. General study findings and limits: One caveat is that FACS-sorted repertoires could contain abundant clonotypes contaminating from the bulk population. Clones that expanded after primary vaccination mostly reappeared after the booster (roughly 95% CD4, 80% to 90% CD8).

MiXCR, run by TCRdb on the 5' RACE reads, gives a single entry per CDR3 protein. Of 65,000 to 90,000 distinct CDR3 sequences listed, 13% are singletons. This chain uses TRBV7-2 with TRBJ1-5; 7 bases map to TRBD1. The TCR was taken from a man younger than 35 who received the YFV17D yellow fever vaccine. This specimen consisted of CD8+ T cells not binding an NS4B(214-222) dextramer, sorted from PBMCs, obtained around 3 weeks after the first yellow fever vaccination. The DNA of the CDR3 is TGTGCCAGCAGCTTAGGGGACAGTAGCAATCAGCCCCAGCATTTT. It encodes CASSLGDSSNQPQHF.